Presented here are 7 T cell receptor beta chains from one specimen sequenced in a study of blood T cell repertoires in COVID-19. Clones were read by immunoSEQ multiplex PCR, and TCRdb kept only the in-frame ones, dropping some. The sample has over 150,000 clones, 80% to 90% seen once. Sequenced sample: peripheral blood. These receptors were collected from a man younger than 35 who had recovered from COVID-19.

This chain links TRBV7-2 with TRBJ2-5, with 9 bases matching TRBD1. Trimming took 5 bases from V and 5 from J; bases not matched to a gene: 9. The CDR3 contains 15 residues. Germline CDR1 and CDR2: SGHTA and FQGNSA. The CDR3 bases are TGTGCCAGCAGCCTACAGGGGGCGCGTTTGGAGACCCAGTACTTC. As protein: CASSLQGARLETQYF.

A single count supports this clone. The chain has TRBV9 and TRBJ2-3; D is perhaps TRBD2 (5 bases). The V end lost 5 bases, the J end lost 4 bases, and 11 bases lay between the germline ends. Germline V gene lookup returns CDR1 SGDLS and CDR2 YYNGEE. The CDR3 loop spans 13 amino acids. As DNA, the CDR3 is TGTGCCAGCAGTGGAGAGGGTGCAGATACGCAGTATTTT. It translates to CASSGEGADTQYF.

In DNA form, the CDR3 reads TGTGCCAGCAGCCCCAGGGGGGATACGCAGTATTTT. This encodes CASSPRGDTQYF. V usage is TRBV12-3 or TRBV12-4 and J usage is TRBJ2-3; 7 bases agree with TRBD1. The ends lost 6 bases at V and 6 bases at J; junction bases unmatched: 3. The CDR3 is 12 residues long.

This sequence joins TRBV19 and TRBJ2-7; 8 bases line up with TRBD2. The junction had 5 bases not matched to a gene; V was cut back by 4 bases and J by 3 bases. Per the germline V gene, CDR1 is LNHDA and CDR2 is SQIVND (reference sequence). This CDR3 spans 14 amino acids. DNA for the CDR3: TGTGCCAGTAGTACAGGGACTAGTAACTACGAGCAGTACTTC. Its protein product is CASSTGTSNYEQYF. Complete variable domain (other parts from reference TRBV19 and TRBJ2-7): DGGITQSPKYLFRKEGQNVTLSCEQNLNHDAMYWYRQDPGQGLRLIYYSQIVNDFQKGDIAEGYSVSREKKESFPLTVTSAQKNPTAFYLCASSTGTSNYEQYFGPGTRLTVT.

For the CDR3, the DNA is TGTGCCAGCAGTGAGGTCCCGGGGATTGGAGATACGCAGTATTTT. Amino acid sequence: CASSEVPGIGDTQYF. The rearrangement joins TRBV2 to TRBJ2-3, with D possibly matching TRBD2 (5 bases). Germline CDR1 is SNHLY and CDR2 is FYNNEI. V dropped 3 bases and J dropped 5 bases, with 15 bases sitting between them. The CDR3 loop spans 15 amino acids.

The chain is built from TRBV5-4 and TRBJ1-1, with 7 positions matching TRBD1. After removal of 4 bases from V and 11 bases from J, the junction contained 8 bases not matched to a gene. CDR3 length: 12 residues. The V gene's germline CDR1 is SGHNT and CDR2 YYREEE (reference sequence). The CDR3 sequence is CASSLSGQSAFF. The DNA for the CDR3 is TGTGCCAGCAGCCTGTCGGGACAGTCGGCTTTCTTT.

The chain has TRBV5-5 and TRBJ1-2; 9 bases map to TRBD1. With 6 bases clipped from V and 4 bases from J, the junction kept 7 bases outside the gene matches. The CDR3 length is 14 residues. The germline CDR1 and CDR2 sequences are SGHKS and YYEKEE (reference sequence). The CDR3 is CASTGTGLVYGYTF. DNA of the CDR3: TGTGCCAGCACCGGGACAGGGTTGGTCTATGGCTACACCTTC. The full variable domain, in which reference TRBV5-5 and TRBJ1-2 provide the parts outside the CDR3, is DAGVTQSPTHLIKTRGQQVTLRCSPISGHKSVSWYQQVLGQGPQFIFQYYEKEERGRGNFPDRFSARQFPNYSSELNVNALLLGDSALYLCASTGTGLVYGYTFGSGTRLTVV.